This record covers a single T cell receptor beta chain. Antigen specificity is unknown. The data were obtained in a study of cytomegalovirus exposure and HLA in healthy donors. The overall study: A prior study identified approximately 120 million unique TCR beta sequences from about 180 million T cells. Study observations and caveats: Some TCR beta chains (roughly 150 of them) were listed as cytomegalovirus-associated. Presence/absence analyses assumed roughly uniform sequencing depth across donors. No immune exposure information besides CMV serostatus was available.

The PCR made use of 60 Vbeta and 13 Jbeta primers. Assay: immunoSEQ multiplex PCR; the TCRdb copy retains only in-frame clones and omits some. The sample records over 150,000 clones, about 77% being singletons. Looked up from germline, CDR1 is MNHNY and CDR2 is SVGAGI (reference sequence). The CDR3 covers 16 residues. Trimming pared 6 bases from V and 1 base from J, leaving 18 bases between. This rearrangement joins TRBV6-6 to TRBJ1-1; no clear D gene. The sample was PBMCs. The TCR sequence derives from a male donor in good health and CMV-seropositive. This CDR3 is CASSPTGDKANTEAFF. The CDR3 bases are TGTGCCAGCAGCCCCACGGGAGACAAGGCGAACACTGAAGCTTTCTTT.